This passage covers 29 T cell receptor beta chains from one sample sequenced in a study of blood T cell repertoires in COVID-19. Data came from immunoSEQ multiplex PCR; TCRdb stores just in-frame clones and leaves some out. The data show roughly 430,000 clones, 88% seen once. The sequenced sample consisted of PBMCs or T cells enriched from blood (not recorded which). All receptors come from a woman aged 40 to 50 with acute COVID-19.

This clone was picked up one time. The V and J genes are TRBV2 and TRBJ2-7, with D unclear. This CDR3 spans 11 amino acids. V lost 7 bases to trimming and J lost 3 bases, with 7 bases between them. Germline V CDR1 and CDR2: SNHLY, FYNNEI. The CDR3 DNA sequence: TGTGCCAGCAACCTCTACTACGAGCAGTACTTC. This encodes CASNLYYEQYF.

The rearrangement uses TRBV4-1 and TRBJ1-1; D ambiguous. The CDR3 runs to 13 residues. Trimming stripped 4 bases from V and 2 bases from J, with 8 bases between. Germline V CDR1 and CDR2: MGHRA, YSYEKL. As DNA, the CDR3 is TGCGCCAGCAGCCCCCTGTTAAACACTGAAGCTTTCTTT. Encoded protein: CASSPLLNTEAFF.

This sequence joins TRBV12-5 and TRBJ1-1, with D unresolved. V was clipped by 1 base and J by 6 bases, with 3 bases between them. Germline values: CDR1 LGHNT, CDR2 FRNRAP. The CDR3 consists of 11 residues. CDR3 protein: CASGLGPEAFF. CDR3 DNA: TGTGCTAGTGGTTTGGGGCCTGAAGCTTTCTTT. Filled out from reference TRBV12-5 and TRBJ1-1, the complete variable domain reads DARVTQTPRHKVTEMGQEVTMRCQPILGHNTVFWYRQTMMQGLELLAYFRNRAPLDDSGMPKDRFSAEMPDATLATLKIQPSEPRDSAVYFCASGLGPEAFFGQGTRLTVV.

The chain uses TRBV19 and TRBJ2-1; possible D gene TRBD2, 5 bases. Trimming removed 5 bases from V and 4 bases from J, with 18 bases in between. Germline assignment: CDR1 LNHDA and CDR2 SQIVND (reference sequence). The CDR3 has 16 residues. The DNA of the CDR3 is TGTGCCAGTAGTGGTCGGACCCCGGGGAAATACAATGAGCAGTTCTTC. The encoded protein is CASSGRTPGKYNEQFF.

V usage is TRBV11-3 and J usage is TRBJ2-1, with TRBD2 matching over 13 bases. The CDR3 is 16 amino acids. With V trimmed by 6 bases and J by 4 bases, 6 bases remained unmatched. Germline loops: CDR1 SGHNT, CDR2 YENEEA. CDR3 sequence reads: CASSPSTSGGYNEQFF. CDR3 sequence (DNA): TGTGCCAGCAGTCCATCGACTAGCGGGGGGTACAATGAGCAGTTCTTC.

Remarks on this clone: The sample contains more than one DNA sequence encoding this CDR3. The CDR3 region is CSVESGETQYF. The CDR3 bases are TGCAGCGTTGAGAGTGGAGAGACCCAGTACTTC. This sequence joins TRBV29-1 and TRBJ2-5; the D is unclear. V was shortened by 3 bases and J by 4 bases, with 6 bases between the two germline ends. The germline CDR1 and CDR2 sequences are SQVTM and ANQGSEA. CDR3 length equals 11 residues.

The chain recombines TRBV15 with TRBJ1-5; no reliable D call. Trimming cost V 0 bases and J 1 base, with 7 bases left between them. Germline V CDR1 and CDR2: LNHNV, YYDKDF (reference sequence). The CDR3 is made up of 15 amino acids. The CDR3, as DNA: TGTGCCACCAGCAGAGATCAAGCCAGCAATCAGCCCCAGCATTTT. Its translation is CATSRDQASNQPQHF.

The rearrangement uses TRBV9 and TRBJ2-3; D gene ambiguous. Germline assignment: CDR1 SGDLS and CDR2 YYNGEE. CDR3 length equals 11 residues. Trimming shortened V by 3 bases and J by 4 bases, and 3 bases separated the two germline ends. CDR3 coding DNA: TGTGCCAGCAGCGCTTCAGATACGCAGTATTTT. It codes for CASSASDTQYF. The complete variable domain, with remaining parts taken from reference TRBV9 and TRBJ2-3, reads DSGVTQTPKHLITATGQRVTLRCSPRSGDLSVYWYQQSLDQGLQFLIQYYNGEERAKGNILERFSAQQFPDLHSELNLSSLELGDSALYFCASSASDTQYFGPGTRLTVL.

The table lists this clone with a few counts. The chain joins TRBV7-2 to TRBJ2-3; TRBD1 aligns across 10 bases. This CDR3 has 16 amino acids. The V and J ends lost 1 base and 4 bases, in that order; junction bases with no gene match: 5. CDR1 SGHTA and CDR2 FQGNSA come from the germline V gene. The CDR3 spells CASSLGSDRGPDTQYF. The CDR3 nucleotides read TGTGCCAGCAGCTTAGGAAGCGACAGGGGGCCAGATACGCAGTATTTT.

This chain uses TRBV4-1 with TRBJ1-5; D is unresolved. Trimming removed 4 bases from V and 6 bases from J, with 10 bases in between. The CDR3 loop spans 13 amino acids. Germline assignment: CDR1 MGHRA and CDR2 YSYEKL. Here the CDR3 DNA reads TGCGCCAGCAGCCGTGAGAAGAGTCAGCCCCAGCATTTT. Its translation: CASSREKSQPQHF.

J is TRBJ2-4 and V is TRBV5-8, with 10 bases matching TRBD1. Germline CDR1 reads SGHTS; CDR2 reads YDEGEE. J was trimmed by 4 bases and V by 3 bases; bases with no gene match: 7. This CDR3 has 16 amino acids. In DNA form, the CDR3 reads TGTGCCAGCAGCTCCCCGGGACAGGGGAGAAAAAACATTCAGTACTTC. The encoded protein is CASSSPGQGRKNIQYF.

The rearrangement links TRBV25-1 to TRBJ1-1, with 7 bases that match TRBD1. With V trimmed by 6 bases and J by 5 bases, 6 bases remained unmatched. CDR3 length: 13 residues. The germline gives CDR1 MGHDK, CDR2 SYGVNS. In nucleotides, the CDR3 is TGTGCCAGCAGGGGACAGCTAAAGACTGAAGCTTTCTTT. This sequence encodes CASRGQLKTEAFF.

CDR3: CASSVTGIYGYTF. As DNA, the CDR3 is TGTGCCAGCAGCGTCACAGGGATCTATGGCTACACCTTC. The rearrangement joins TRBV7-9 to TRBJ1-2, with a tentative D call TRBD1 (6 bases). The CDR3 is 13 amino acids. CDR1 and CDR2 (germline): SEHNR, FQNEAQ (reference sequence). The ends were cut back, 5 bases at V and 4 bases at J, with 11 bases in the middle.

This clone was observed a single time. The genes are TRBV11-2 and TRBJ2-2; no clear D. This CDR3 spans 14 amino acids. V was trimmed by 0 bases and J by 4 bases, leaving 6 bases between them. The V gene's germline CDR1 is SGHAT and CDR2 FQNNGV. CDR3 in amino acids: CASSLDRVTGELFF. DNA of the CDR3: TGTGCCAGCAGCTTAGATCGGGTCACCGGGGAGCTGTTTTTT. The variable domain in full, with the rest retrieved from reference TRBV11-2 and TRBJ2-2, is EAGVAQSPRYKIIEKRQSVAFWCNPISGHATLYWYQQILGQGPKLLIQFQNNGVVDDSQLPKDRFSAERLKGVDSTLKIQPAKLEDSAVYLCASSLDRVTGELFFGEGSRLTVL.

The chain recombines TRBV21-1 with TRBJ1-1; no DNA check was done on the table's D call, TRBD1. TRBV21-1 is given as a pseudogene. CDR3 length: 13 residues. In DNA form, the CDR3 reads TGTGCCAGTACCGGGACAGGAGGACCTGAAGCTTTCTTT. It encodes CASTGTGGPEAFF.

CDR3 protein: CASSLRQGIENEQFF. Here the CDR3 DNA reads TGTGCCAGCAGCTTAAGGCAGGGGATAGAAAATGAGCAGTTCTTC. The V and J genes are TRBV11-2 and TRBJ2-1; D is perhaps TRBD1 (6 bases). The CDR3 loop spans 15 amino acids. The V end was cut by 2 bases, the J end by 7 bases, with 15 bases between. Germline CDR1 and CDR2: SGHAT and FQNNGV.

The V call is TRBV7-9, the J call TRBJ2-2; D ambiguous. This CDR3 region has 11 residues. Trimming took 5 bases from V and 6 from J, leaving 4 bases between them. Germline-derived CDR1 and CDR2 are SEHNR and FQNEAQ (reference sequence). Here the CDR3 reads CASSEAGELFF. The CDR3 bases are TGTGCCAGCAGCGAGGCCGGGGAGCTGTTTTTT.

Concerning this clone itself: Other DNA sequences in this sample translate to the same CDR3. The V call is TRBV2, the J call TRBJ2-1; D uncertain. The ends were cut back, 2 bases at V and 6 bases at J, with 2 bases in the middle. Germline V lookup: CDR1 SNHLY, CDR2 FYNNEI. The CDR3 is 11 amino acids. The CDR3 nucleotides are TGTGCCAGCAGTGAACGCAATGAGCAGTTCTTC. Its protein is CASSERNEQFF.

The chain couples TRBV30 to TRBJ1-2, with 9 bases identical to TRBD1. The V segment lost 2 bases and the J segment 5 bases; nucleotides outside the gene matches: 3. The germline V gene encodes CDR1 GTSNPN and CDR2 SVGIG (reference sequence). CDR3 length: 13 amino acids. The CDR3 reads CAWSSGTGYGYTF. In nucleotides, the CDR3 is TGTGCCTGGAGTTCTGGGACAGGGTATGGCTACACCTTC.

V is TRBV6-1 and J is TRBJ1-4; D possibly corresponds to TRBD1 (6 bases). The germline CDR1 and CDR2 sequences are MNHNS and SASEGT. The CDR3 sequence is 16 residues long. Trimming stripped 2 bases from V and 3 bases from J, with 13 bases between. CDR3: CASSETPTGPNEKLFF. CDR3 sequence (DNA): TGTGCCAGCAGTGAAACCCCGACAGGCCCTAATGAAAAACTGTTTTTT.

The chain recombines TRBV5-4 with TRBJ2-1, with TRBD2 matching over 10 bases. The CDR3 covers 15 residues. Germline assignment: CDR1 SGHNT and CDR2 YYREEE (reference sequence). With V trimmed by 2 bases and J by 6 bases, 5 bases remained unmatched. The CDR3 sequence is CASSLSGGAVNEQFF. CDR3 nucleotide sequence: TGTGCCAGCAGCTTAAGCGGGGGGGCCGTCAATGAGCAGTTCTTC.

The chain joins TRBV19 to TRBJ1-1; 7 nucleotides match TRBD1. The CDR3 has 15 amino acids. Germline-derived CDR1 and CDR2 are LNHDA and SQIVND (reference sequence). V was pared by 5 bases and J by 1 base, with 7 bases of the junction left unmatched. Here the CDR3 DNA reads TGTGCCAGTAGTCAATTACAGGGGCAGAACACTGAAGCTTTCTTT. Protein sequence: CASSQLQGQNTEAFF.

Turning to this clone: One end of the junction does not line up with germline, which may come from a read error. The V call is TRBV10-1, the J call TRBJ2-2; TRBD1 agrees at 9 bases. In germline, CDR1 is WNHNN, CDR2 SYGVQD (reference sequence). The CDR3 is 15 amino acids. The CDR3 nucleotides are TGCGCCAGCAGCACCGGGACAGGGAACCCCGGGGAGCTGTTTTTT. The encoded protein is CASSTGTGNPGELFF.

V and J are TRBV11-3 and TRBJ1-5; perhaps TRBD1 as D (5 bases). The CDR3 sequence is 14 residues long. Per the germline V gene, CDR1 is SGHNT and CDR2 is YENEEA. The CDR3 bases are TGTATACAGGAGAGCCCTAAGTCTCATCAGCCCCAGCATTTT. It translates to CIQESPKSHQPQHF. Using reference TRBV11-3 and TRBJ1-5 for the parts outside the CDR3, the full variable domain is EAGVVQSPRYKIIEKKQPVAFWCNPISGHNTLYWYLQNLGQGPELLIRYENEEAVDDSQLPKDRFSAERLKGVDSTLKIQPAELGDSAVYLCIQESPKSHQPQHFGDGTRLSIL.

This rearrangement joins TRBV5-5 to TRBJ2-3, with 11 bases lining up with TRBD1. After removal of 2 bases from V and 4 bases from J, the junction contained 6 bases not matched to a gene. This CDR3 has 16 residues. Germline V CDR1 and CDR2: SGHKS, YYEKEE (reference sequence). In nucleotides, the CDR3 is TGTGCCAGCAGCTTATCCGGGACAGGGGGTTCAGATACGCAGTATTTT. Its translation is CASSLSGTGGSDTQYF.

The sample holds one count of this clone. The rearrangement uses TRBV2 and TRBJ2-7; D remains ambiguous. This CDR3 spans 10 amino acids. CDR1 and CDR2 from the germline V gene are SNHLY and FYNNEI. Trimming left V 7 bases short and J 3 bases short, with 4 bases between. Here the CDR3 reads CASTGYEQYF. CDR3 DNA: TGTGCCAGCACCGGCTACGAGCAGTACTTC.

This sequence joins TRBV12-3 or TRBV12-4 and TRBJ1-2; 9 bases line up with TRBD1. The CDR3 has 13 residues. The V gene end was trimmed by 7 bases and the J gene end by 8 bases; junction bases not matched to a gene: 8. The CDR3 DNA follows: TGTGCCAGCACCAACCGGGACAGGGAAGGCTACACCTTC. The encoded protein is CASTNRDREGYTF.

This rearrangement joins TRBV4-1 to TRBJ2-1; 8 nucleotides align to TRBD2. Trimming removed 4 bases from V and 10 bases from J; junction bases left unmatched: 0. The CDR3 has 11 amino acids. Germline V lookup: CDR1 MGHRA, CDR2 YSYEKL. The CDR3 coding sequence is TGCGCCAGCAGCCCGGGGGGGGAGCAGTTCTTC. Translation gives CASSPGGEQFF.

The chain carries TRBV29-1 and TRBJ1-4; D call uncertain. CDR3 size: 14 residues. From germline, CDR1 is SQVTM and CDR2 ANQGSEA. V shed 6 bases and J shed 7 bases, with 18 bases lying between them. The CDR3 nucleotides read TGCAGCGTACGGACTCCACCACTTGTTGAAAAACTGTTTTTT. Protein sequence: CSVRTPPLVEKLFF.